Sequencing of this T cell receptor (beta chain) was carried out in a study of shared clonotypes between healthy human individuals. Naive CD8 cells lacked CD45RO and underwent positive selection for CCR7, leaving out terminally differentiated effector memory CD45RA+ cells. Here immunoSEQ multiplex PCR was the method, and the copy in TCRdb shows in-frame clones only, minus some. The table lists about 2 million clones, roughly 94% of them singletons. The length of the CDR3 is 16 residues. Trimming removed 2 bases from V and 6 bases from J; junction bases left unmatched: 8. Per the germline V gene, CDR1 is SGHTA and CDR2 is FQGNSA.

This TCR was sampled from a man aged 18 to 30 in good health. Sequences were obtained from naive CD8+ T cells sorted from blood. The V call is TRBV7-2, the J call TRBJ2-1; the match to TRBD2 covers 9 bases. This CDR3 reads CASSLSAGGPGNEQFF. The DNA of the CDR3 is TGTGCCAGCAGCTTATCCGCGGGAGGGCCCGGCAATGAGCAGTTCTTC.